The 19 T cell receptor beta chains presented below share a single source sample, sequenced in a study of beta chain features in type 1 diabetes. These receptors are not linked to any known antigen. Overall study findings and caveats: People with Type 1 diabetes carried modestly yet significantly shorter TCRB CDR3s in all four CD4+ subsets.

What was sequenced were expressed TCRB transcripts, since all of the isolated RNA had been reverse transcribed. Libraries were prepared by immunoSEQ multiplex PCR; TCRdb keeps only in-frame clonotypes and omits some of them. The sample carries a few hundred thousand clones, over 9% recorded once. Material for sequencing was central memory CD4+ T cells from blood. Every receptor here comes from a man younger than 45 with type 1 diabetes.

This clone occurred a few times. V usage is TRBV28 and J usage is TRBJ2-7; 10 bases map to TRBD1. Per the germline V gene, CDR1 is MDHEN and CDR2 is SYDVKM. With 7 bases clipped from V and 4 bases from J, the junction kept 7 bases outside the gene matches. The CDR3 loop spans 14 amino acids. Here the CDR3 reads CASTPADRGYEQYF. The DNA of the CDR3 is TGTGCCAGCACGCCCGCGGACAGGGGGTACGAGCAGTACTTC. The variable domain in full, completed from reference TRBV28 and TRBJ2-7, reads DVKVTQSSRYLVKRTGEKVFLECVQDMDHENMFWYRQDPGLGLRLIYFSYDVKMKEKGDIPEGYSVSREKKERFSLILESASTNQTSMYLCASTPADRGYEQYFGPGTRLTVT.

This clone has just a few counts. The J gene is TRBJ2-7, the V gene TRBV18, with TRBD2 as a possible D gene (6 bases). This CDR3 has 12 residues. Between the trimmed V and J ends, which lost 0 bases and 6 bases, there was a span of 6 bases. Germline V lookup: CDR1 KGHSH, CDR2 LQKENI. Here the CDR3 DNA reads TGTGCCAGCTCACCACCCGGGGGCGAGCAGTACTTC. It is translated as CASSPPGGEQYF.

This clone has just a few counts. The V and J genes are TRBV6-6 and TRBJ2-7; tentatively, D is TRBD2 (6 bases). Germline V lookup: CDR1 MNHNY, CDR2 SVGAGI (reference sequence). The germline V and J ends were trimmed by 0 bases and 3 bases, with 12 bases remaining between them. The CDR3 is 15 amino acids. DNA for the CDR3: TGTGCCAGCAGTTACTCCGGGACTCAAGACTACGAGCAGTACTTC. Residues: CASSYSGTQDYEQYF.

This clone has only a few counts. CDR3 loop: CASSLAGAGGPGELFF. The DNA for the CDR3 is TGCGCCAGCAGCTTGGCCGGAGCAGGGGGCCCCGGGGAGCTGTTTTTT. The V and J genes are TRBV5-1 and TRBJ2-2; 8 positions agree with TRBD1. The CDR3 covers 16 residues. The V and J ends lost 0 bases and 6 bases, in that order; junction bases with no gene match: 7. Germline V gives CDR1 SGHRS, CDR2 YFSETQ.

This clone was seen once. V and J are TRBV28 and TRBJ1-1; 12 nucleotides align to TRBD1. The CDR3 is 15 amino acids. Germline-derived CDR1 and CDR2 are MDHEN and SYDVKM. V shed 5 bases and J 3 bases; nucleotides not matched to a gene: 4. In DNA form, the CDR3 reads TGTGCCAGCAGTGGGACAGGGGGCGCGTACACTGAAGCTTTCTTT. Translation gives CASSGTGGAYTEAFF.

In its sample, this clone was seen many times. The chain combines TRBV4-1 with TRBJ2-5, with D unclear. CDR1 and CDR2 from the germline V gene are MGHRA and YSYEKL. Trimming cost V 1 base and J 1 base, with 10 bases left between them. The CDR3 is 15 residues long. The CDR3 DNA is TGCGCCAGCAGCCAAGTAGGCGTCTCCCAAGAGACCCAGTACTTC. This translates into CASSQVGVSQETQYF.

The sample holds a few counts of this clone. This rearrangement joins TRBV6-6 to TRBJ1-1; 7 bases match TRBD1. CDR1 is MNHNY and CDR2 is SVGAGI in the germline V gene (reference sequence). The junction had 10 bases not matched to a gene; V was cut back by 6 bases and J by 12 bases. The CDR3 covers 12 residues. CDR3 protein: CASSSNDRVTFF. The CDR3 DNA follows: TGTGCCAGCAGCTCGAATGACAGGGTAACTTTCTTT.

This clone occurred many times. The chain employs TRBV2 and TRBJ1-2; D is possibly TRBD1 (5 bases). The V end lost 7 bases, the J end lost 8 bases, and 20 bases lay between the germline ends. The CDR3 extends over 14 amino acids. Germline assignment: CDR1 SNHLY and CDR2 FYNNEI. CDR3 DNA: TGTGCCAGCACCCCGGGGGATTTGACACGAGGCTACACCTTC. Protein sequence: CASTPGDLTRGYTF.

This clone was observed a handful of times. The chain carries TRBV7-2 and TRBJ2-1; no definite D call. The CDR3 covers 14 residues. Per the germline V gene, CDR1 is SGHTA and CDR2 is FQGNSA. Trimming removed 1 base from V and 10 bases from J, with 14 bases in between. CDR3 DNA: TGTGCCAGCAGCTTAGGCGGCGGAAAAGTCGAGCAGTTCTTC. This sequence encodes CASSLGGGKVEQFF.

This clone was seen a few times. V and J are TRBV19 and TRBJ2-3; a weak D match, TRBD1 (5 bases). From germline, CDR1 is LNHDA and CDR2 SQIVND (reference sequence). V dropped 3 bases and J dropped 1 base, with 14 bases sitting between them. CDR3 length: 16 amino acids. DNA of the CDR3: TGTGCCAGTAGTATTGGGGCTTCAGGTGGCACAGATACGCAGTATTTT. Protein sequence: CASSIGASGGTDTQYF.

The J gene is TRBJ2-3, the V gene TRBV19; TRBD1 matches 11 bases. Germline CDR1 LNHDA, CDR2 SQIVND (reference sequence). CDR3 size: 16 residues. J lost 2 bases, V lost 5 bases, and 6 bases had no gene match. The CDR3 region has the DNA TGTGCCAGTAGTCCCCGGGACAGGGGGGCCACAGATACGCAGTATTTT. This sequence encodes CASSPRDRGATDTQYF.

This clone was counted ten times or more. The V and J genes are TRBV10-3 and TRBJ1-4; 7 bases match TRBD1. Germline CDR1 and CDR2: ENHRY and SYGVKD. The CDR3 contains 13 residues. The V and J ends lost 11 bases and 5 bases, in that order; junction bases with no gene match: 8. Here the CDR3 DNA reads TGTGCCGCCCAGACAGGGACCAATGAAAAACTGTTTTTT. The encoded protein is CAAQTGTNEKLFF.

J is TRBJ1-3 and V is TRBV11-1, with D hard to call. The germline V gene encodes CDR1 SGHAT and CDR2 FQDESV (reference sequence). This CDR3 is 15 amino acids long. Trimming stripped 2 bases from V and 2 bases from J, with 10 bases between. CDR3 nucleotides: TGTGCCAGCAGCTTACGGCTGGGGACTGGAAACACCATATATTTT. Translated: CASSLRLGTGNTIYF. The entire variable domain, with the rest obtained from reference TRBV11-1 and TRBJ1-3, is as follows: EAEVAQSPRYKITEKSQAVAFWCDPISGHATLYWYRQILGQGPELLVQFQDESVVDDSQLPKDRFSAERLKGVDSTLKIQPAELGDSAMYLCASSLRLGTGNTIYFGEGSWLTVV.

The V and J genes are TRBV27 and TRBJ2-7, with D possibly being TRBD1 or TRBD2 (5 bases each). The V gene lost 7 bases and the J gene lost 7 bases, with 17 bases spanning the gap. This CDR3 is built from 13 residues. CDR1 MNHEY and CDR2 SMNVEV come from the germline V gene (reference sequence). This chain's CDR3 is CASTSSGTMEQYF. DNA for the CDR3: TGTGCCAGCACCTCGTCCGGGACGATGGAGCAGTACTTC.

A few counts support this clone. This chain links TRBV18 with TRBJ2-1; TRBD1 agrees at 7 bases. Germline V lookup: CDR1 KGHSH, CDR2 LQKENI. The CDR3 spans 16 residues. Trimming at V came to 3 bases and at J to 4 bases, leaving 9 bases not matched to a gene. Here the CDR3 DNA reads TGTGCCAGCTCACCCGCACCCGGACAGGCTTACAATGAGCAGTTCTTC. This encodes CASSPAPGQAYNEQFF.

The chain has TRBV9 and TRBJ1-1, with D tentatively TRBD1 (6 bases). The length of the CDR3 is 14 residues. CDR1 is SGDLS and CDR2 is YYNGEE in the germline V gene. Trimming stripped 7 bases from V and 4 bases from J, with 17 bases between. The CDR3: CASSGGLRTTEAFF. The CDR3 bases are TGTGCCAGCTCTGGGGGGCTAAGAACCACTGAAGCTTTCTTT.

The genes are TRBV6-4 and TRBJ2-1, with no clear D. The CDR3 spans 12 residues. V was shortened by 6 bases and J by 5 bases, with 8 bases between the two germline ends. Germline CDR1 MRHNA, CDR2 SNTAGT. As DNA, the CDR3 is TGTGCCAGCAGGGACGGGCACAATGAGCAGTTCTTC. Translation: CASRDGHNEQFF.

This clone was counted between two and nine times. The rearrangement uses TRBV30 and TRBJ2-7; 8 bases are a match to TRBD2. V lost 7 bases and J lost 4; bases outside the gene matches: 12. CDR1 is GTSNPN and CDR2 is SVGIG in the germline V gene (reference sequence). The CDR3 has 14 amino acids. The CDR3 coding sequence is TGTGCCTCTGGACGGGGGGGCGCTTCTTACGAGCAGTACTTC. It is translated as CASGRGGASYEQYF.

V usage is TRBV27 and J usage is TRBJ2-6, with no clear D. CDR1 and CDR2 (germline): MNHEY, SMNVEV (reference sequence). There are 15 residues in the CDR3. V was cut by 0 bases and J by 2 bases, with 5 bases left in between. In DNA form, the CDR3 reads TGTGCCAGCAGTTTATCCTGGGCTGGGGCCAACGTCCTGACTTTC. The encoded protein is CASSLSWAGANVLTF.